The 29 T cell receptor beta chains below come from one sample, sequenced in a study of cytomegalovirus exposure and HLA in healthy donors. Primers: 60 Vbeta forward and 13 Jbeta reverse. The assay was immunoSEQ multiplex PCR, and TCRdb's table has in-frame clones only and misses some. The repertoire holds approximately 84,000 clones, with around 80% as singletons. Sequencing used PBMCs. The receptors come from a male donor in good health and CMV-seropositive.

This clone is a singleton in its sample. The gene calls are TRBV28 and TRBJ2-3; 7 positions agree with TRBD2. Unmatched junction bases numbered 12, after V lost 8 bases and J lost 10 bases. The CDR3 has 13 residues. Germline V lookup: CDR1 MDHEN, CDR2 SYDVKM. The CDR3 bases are TGTGCCAGCGGCGGGAGAGACAGATACGCGCAGTATTTT. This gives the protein CASGGRDRYAQYF.

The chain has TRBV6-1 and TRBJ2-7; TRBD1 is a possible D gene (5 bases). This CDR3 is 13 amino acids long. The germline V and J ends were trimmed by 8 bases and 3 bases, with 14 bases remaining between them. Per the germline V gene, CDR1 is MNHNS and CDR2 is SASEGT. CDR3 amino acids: CASERGTFYEQYF. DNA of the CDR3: TGTGCCAGCGAAAGGGGCACCTTCTACGAGCAGTACTTC.

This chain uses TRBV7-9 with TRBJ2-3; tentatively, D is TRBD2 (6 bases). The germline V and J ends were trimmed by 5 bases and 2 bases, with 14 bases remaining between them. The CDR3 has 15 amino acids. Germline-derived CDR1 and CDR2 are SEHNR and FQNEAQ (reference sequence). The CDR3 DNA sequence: TGTGCCAGCAGCGAGGGAGGTGCCGACACAGATACGCAGTATTTT. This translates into CASSEGGADTDTQYF.

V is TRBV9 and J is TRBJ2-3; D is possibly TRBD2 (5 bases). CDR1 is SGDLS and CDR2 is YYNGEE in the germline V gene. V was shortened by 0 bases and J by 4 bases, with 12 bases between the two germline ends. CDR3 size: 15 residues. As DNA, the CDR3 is TGTGCCAGCAGCGTAGGGGGAGCCGGCGCAGATACGCAGTATTTT. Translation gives CASSVGGAGADTQYF.

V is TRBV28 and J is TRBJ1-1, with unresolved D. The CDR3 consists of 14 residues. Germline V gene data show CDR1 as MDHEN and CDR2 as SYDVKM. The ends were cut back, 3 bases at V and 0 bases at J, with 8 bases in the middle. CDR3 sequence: CASSLAGVNTEAFF. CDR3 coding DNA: TGTGCCAGCAGTTTGGCCGGGGTGAACACTGAAGCTTTCTTT.

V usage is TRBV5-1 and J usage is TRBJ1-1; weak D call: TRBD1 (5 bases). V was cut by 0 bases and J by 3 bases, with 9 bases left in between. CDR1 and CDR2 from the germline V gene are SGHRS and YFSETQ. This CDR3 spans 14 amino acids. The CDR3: CASSLVGGYTEAFF. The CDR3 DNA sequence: TGCGCCAGCAGCTTGGTGGGGGGGTACACTGAAGCTTTCTTT.

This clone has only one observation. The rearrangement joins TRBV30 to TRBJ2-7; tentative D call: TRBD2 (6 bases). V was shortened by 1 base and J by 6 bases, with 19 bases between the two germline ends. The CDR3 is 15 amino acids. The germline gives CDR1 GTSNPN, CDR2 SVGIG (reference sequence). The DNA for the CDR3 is TGTGCCTGGAGTGGGCTCGGGGCGGGAAAGGGCGAGCAGTACTTC. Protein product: CAWSGLGAGKGEQYF.

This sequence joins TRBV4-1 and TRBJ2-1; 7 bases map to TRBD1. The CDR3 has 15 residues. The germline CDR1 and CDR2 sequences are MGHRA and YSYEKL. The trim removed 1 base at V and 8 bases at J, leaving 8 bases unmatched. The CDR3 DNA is TGCGCCAGCAGCCAAGTCGTGACAGGGTTCCATGAGCAGTTCTTC. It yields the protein CASSQVVTGFHEQFF.

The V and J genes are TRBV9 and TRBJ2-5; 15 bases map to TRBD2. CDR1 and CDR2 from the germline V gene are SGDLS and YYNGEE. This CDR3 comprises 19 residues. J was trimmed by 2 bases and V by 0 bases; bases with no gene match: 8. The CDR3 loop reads CASSVGMGLAGGSQETQYF. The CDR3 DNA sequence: TGTGCCAGCAGCGTAGGAATGGGACTAGCGGGAGGTTCTCAAGAGACCCAGTACTTC.

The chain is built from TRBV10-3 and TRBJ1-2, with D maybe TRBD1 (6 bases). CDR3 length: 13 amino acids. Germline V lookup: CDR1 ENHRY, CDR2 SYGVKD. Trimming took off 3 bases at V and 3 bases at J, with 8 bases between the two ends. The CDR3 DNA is TGTGCCATCAGTGAAGGGGGTTACTATGGCTACACCTTC. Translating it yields CAISEGGYYGYTF.

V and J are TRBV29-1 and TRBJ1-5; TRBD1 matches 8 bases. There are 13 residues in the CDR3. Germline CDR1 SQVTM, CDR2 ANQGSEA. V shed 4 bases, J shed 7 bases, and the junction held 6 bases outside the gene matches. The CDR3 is CSVVGQEGQPQHF. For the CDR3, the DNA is TGCAGCGTTGTGGGACAGGAGGGACAGCCCCAGCATTTT.

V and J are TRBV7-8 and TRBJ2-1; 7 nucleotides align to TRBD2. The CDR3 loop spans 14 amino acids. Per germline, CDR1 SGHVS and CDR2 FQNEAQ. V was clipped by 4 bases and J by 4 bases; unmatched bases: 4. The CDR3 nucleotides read TGTGCCAGCAGCTCGGCGGGAGTTTACAATGAGCAGTTCTTC. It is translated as CASSSAGVYNEQFF.

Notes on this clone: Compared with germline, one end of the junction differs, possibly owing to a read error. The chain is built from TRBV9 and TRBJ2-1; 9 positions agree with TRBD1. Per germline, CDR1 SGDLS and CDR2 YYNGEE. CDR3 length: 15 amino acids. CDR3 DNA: TGTGCCAGCAGCGCCTTGACAGGGGGTTTCGATGAGCAGCTCTTC. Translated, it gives CASSALTGGFDEQLF.

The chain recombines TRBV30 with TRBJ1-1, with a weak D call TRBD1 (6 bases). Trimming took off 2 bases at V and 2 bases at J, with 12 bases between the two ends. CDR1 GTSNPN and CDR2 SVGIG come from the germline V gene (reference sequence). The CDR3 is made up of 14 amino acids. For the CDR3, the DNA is TGTGCCTGGAGTTCTTGGGGGGGCAACACTGAAGCTTTCTTT. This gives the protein CAWSSWGGNTEAFF.

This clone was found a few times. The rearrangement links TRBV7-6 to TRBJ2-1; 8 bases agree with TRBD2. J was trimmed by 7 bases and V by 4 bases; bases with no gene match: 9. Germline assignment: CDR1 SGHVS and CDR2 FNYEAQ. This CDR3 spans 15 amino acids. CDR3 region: CASSSPGLGLNEQFF. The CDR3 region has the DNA TGTGCCAGCAGCTCCCCGGGACTAGGCTTGAATGAGCAGTTCTTC.

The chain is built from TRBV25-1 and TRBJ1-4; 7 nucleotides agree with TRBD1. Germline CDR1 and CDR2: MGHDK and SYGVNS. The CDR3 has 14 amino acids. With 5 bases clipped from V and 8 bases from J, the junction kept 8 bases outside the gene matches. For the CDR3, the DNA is TGTGCCAGCAGTCACTGGACAGGAAAGGAAAAACTGTTTTTT. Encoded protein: CASSHWTGKEKLFF.

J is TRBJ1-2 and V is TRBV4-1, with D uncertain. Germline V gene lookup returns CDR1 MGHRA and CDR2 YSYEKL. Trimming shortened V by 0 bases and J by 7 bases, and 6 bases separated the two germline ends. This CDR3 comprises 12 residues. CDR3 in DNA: TGCGCCAGCAGCCAAGAGAGAGGTGGCTACACCTTC. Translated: CASSQERGGYTF.

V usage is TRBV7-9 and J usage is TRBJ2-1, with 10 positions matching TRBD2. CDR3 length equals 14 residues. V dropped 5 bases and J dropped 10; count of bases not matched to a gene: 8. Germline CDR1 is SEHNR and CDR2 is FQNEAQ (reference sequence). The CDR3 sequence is CASSPPGLANEQFF. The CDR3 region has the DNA TGTGCCAGCAGCCCCCCGGGACTAGCGAACGAGCAGTTCTTC.

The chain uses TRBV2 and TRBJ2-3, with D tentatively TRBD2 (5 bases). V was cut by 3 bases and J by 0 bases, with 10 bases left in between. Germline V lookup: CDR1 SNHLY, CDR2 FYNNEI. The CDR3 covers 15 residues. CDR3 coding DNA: TGTGCCAGCAGTGATCTCGGGATAAGCACAGATACGCAGTATTTT. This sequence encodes CASSDLGISTDTQYF.

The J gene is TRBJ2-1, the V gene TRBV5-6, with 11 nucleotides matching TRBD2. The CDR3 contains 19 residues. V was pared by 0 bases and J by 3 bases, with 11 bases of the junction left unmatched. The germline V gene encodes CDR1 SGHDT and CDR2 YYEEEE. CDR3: CASSLAGSGRVLIYNEQFF. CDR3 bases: TGTGCCAGCAGCTTGGCGGGTAGCGGGAGGGTCCTAATCTACAATGAGCAGTTCTTC.

The CDR3, as DNA: TGCGCCAGCAGCTTCCCGGGACAGGGGAACAATGAGCAGTTCTTC. Encoded protein: CASSFPGQGNNEQFF. The rearrangement links TRBV5-1 to TRBJ2-1; TRBD1 aligns across 10 bases. Germline trimming cut 2 bases from V and 5 bases from J; bases unmatched to any gene: 4. Germline values: CDR1 SGHRS, CDR2 YFSETQ. This CDR3 region has 15 residues.

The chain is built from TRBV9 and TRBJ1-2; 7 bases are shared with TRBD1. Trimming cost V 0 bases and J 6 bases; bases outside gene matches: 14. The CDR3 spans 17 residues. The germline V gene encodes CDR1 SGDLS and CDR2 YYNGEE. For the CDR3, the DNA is TGTGCCAGCAGCGTAGCCTGGGGACCGGGACAGCCTGATGGCTACACCTTC. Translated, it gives CASSVAWGPGQPDGYTF.

The chain's CDR3 is CASSLGRGGDNEQFF. CDR3 DNA sequence: TGTGCCAGCAGTTTAGGGCGGGGGGGGGACAATGAGCAGTTCTTC. The genes are TRBV28 and TRBJ2-1; 9 nucleotides line up with TRBD2. After removal of 2 bases from V and 5 bases from J, the junction contained 4 bases not matched to a gene. The CDR3 has 15 amino acids. Germline V lookup: CDR1 MDHEN, CDR2 SYDVKM.

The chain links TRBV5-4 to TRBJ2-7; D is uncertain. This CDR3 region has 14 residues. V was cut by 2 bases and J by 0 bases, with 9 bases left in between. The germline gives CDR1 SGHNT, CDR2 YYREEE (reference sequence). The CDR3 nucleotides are TGTGCCAGCAGCTTCGGTGCGGACTCCTACGAGCAGTACTTC. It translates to CASSFGADSYEQYF.

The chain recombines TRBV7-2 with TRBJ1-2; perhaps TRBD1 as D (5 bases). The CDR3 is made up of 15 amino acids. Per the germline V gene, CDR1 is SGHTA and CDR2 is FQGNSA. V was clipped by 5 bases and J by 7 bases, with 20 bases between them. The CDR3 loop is CASSQSTGVGSGYTF. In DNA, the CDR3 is TGTGCCAGCAGCCAGTCTACAGGCGTTGGATCTGGCTACACCTTC.

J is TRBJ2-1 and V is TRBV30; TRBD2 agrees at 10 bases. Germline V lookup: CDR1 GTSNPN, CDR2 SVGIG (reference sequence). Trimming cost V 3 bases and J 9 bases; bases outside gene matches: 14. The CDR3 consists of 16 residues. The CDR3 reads CAWRGQGSGRATEQFF. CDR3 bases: TGTGCCTGGAGGGGACAAGGAAGCGGGAGGGCCACTGAGCAGTTCTTC.

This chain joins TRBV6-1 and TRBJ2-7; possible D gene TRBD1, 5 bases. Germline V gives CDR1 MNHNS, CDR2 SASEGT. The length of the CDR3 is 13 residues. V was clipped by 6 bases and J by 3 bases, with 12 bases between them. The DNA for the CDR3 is TGTGCCAGCAGACCAGGGTACGACTACGAGCAGTACTTC. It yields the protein CASRPGYDYEQYF.

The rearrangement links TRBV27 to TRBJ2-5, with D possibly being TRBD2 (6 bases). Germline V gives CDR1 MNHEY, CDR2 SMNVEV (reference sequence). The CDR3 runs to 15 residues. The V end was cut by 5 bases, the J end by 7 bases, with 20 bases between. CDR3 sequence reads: CASSPMGGFKGTQYF. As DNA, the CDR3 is TGTGCCAGCAGTCCCATGGGGGGTTTCAAGGGGACCCAGTACTTC.

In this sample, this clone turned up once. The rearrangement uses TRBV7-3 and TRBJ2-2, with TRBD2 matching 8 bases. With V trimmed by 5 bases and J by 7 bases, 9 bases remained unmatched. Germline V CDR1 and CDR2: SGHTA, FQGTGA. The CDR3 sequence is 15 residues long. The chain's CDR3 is CASSAMGAGDGELFF. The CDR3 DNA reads TGTGCCAGCAGCGCGATGGGAGCGGGAGACGGGGAGCTGTTTTTT.